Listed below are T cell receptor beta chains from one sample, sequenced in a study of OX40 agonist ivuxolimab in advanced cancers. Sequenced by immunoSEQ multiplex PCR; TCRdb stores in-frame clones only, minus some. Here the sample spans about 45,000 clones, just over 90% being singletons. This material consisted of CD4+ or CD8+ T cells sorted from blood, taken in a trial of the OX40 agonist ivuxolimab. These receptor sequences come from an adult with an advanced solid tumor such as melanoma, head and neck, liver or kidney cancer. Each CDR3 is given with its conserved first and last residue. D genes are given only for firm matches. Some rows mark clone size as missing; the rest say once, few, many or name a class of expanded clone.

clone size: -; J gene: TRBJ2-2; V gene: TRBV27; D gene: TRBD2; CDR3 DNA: TGTGCCAGCAGTTTATCCCTTGGCGGGGGGGTCGGGGAGCTGTTTTTT; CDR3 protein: CASSLSLGGGVGELFF
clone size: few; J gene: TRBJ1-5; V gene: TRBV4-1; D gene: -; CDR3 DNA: TGCGCCAGCAGCCAAGAAGGGGGGGCCTTCAATCAGCCCCAGCATTTT; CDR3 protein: CASSQEGGAFNQPQHF
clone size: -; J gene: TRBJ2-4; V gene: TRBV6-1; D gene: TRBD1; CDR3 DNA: TGTGCCAGCAACGAGGGGACAGGGGGCCCGAACATTCAGTACTTC; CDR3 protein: CASNEGTGGPNIQYF
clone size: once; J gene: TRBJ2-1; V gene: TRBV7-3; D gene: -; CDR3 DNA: TGTGCCAGCAGCTTAACGGGGACATTTAATGAGCAGTTCTTC; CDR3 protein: CASSLTGTFNEQFF
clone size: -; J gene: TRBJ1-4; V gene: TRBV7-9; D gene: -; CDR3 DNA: TGTGCCAGCAGCTTAGGCGGCCCGGGCGGCGAAAAACTGTTTTTT; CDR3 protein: CASSLGGPGGEKLFF
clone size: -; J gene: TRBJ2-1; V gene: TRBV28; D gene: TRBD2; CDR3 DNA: TGTGCCAGCGCCATGACTAGCGGGGTTGTTAATGAGCAGTTCTTC; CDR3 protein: CASAMTSGVVNEQFF
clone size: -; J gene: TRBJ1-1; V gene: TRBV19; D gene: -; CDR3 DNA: TGTGCCAGTAGTATTTTTCGGGACACTGAAGCTTTCTTT; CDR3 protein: CASSIFRDTEAFF
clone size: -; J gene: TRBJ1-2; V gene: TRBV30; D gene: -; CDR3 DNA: TGTGCCTGGATGGTAGGGATAGATGGCTACACCTTC; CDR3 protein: CAWMVGIDGYTF
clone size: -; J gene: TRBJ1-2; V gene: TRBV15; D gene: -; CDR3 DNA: TGTGCCACCAGCATTACCGGGACCGTGACATATGGCTACACCTTC; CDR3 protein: CATSITGTVTYGYTF
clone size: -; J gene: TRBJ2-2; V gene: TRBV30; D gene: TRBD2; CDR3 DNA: TGTGCCTGGAGTGTACTCCCCGTAGCGGGGGGGCCCACCGGGGAGCTGTTTTTT; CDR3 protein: CAWSVLPVAGGPTGELFF
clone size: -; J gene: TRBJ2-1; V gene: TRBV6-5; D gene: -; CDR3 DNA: TGTGCCAGCAGTTACTCGAGGGATGAGCAGTTCTTC; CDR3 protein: CASSYSRDEQFF
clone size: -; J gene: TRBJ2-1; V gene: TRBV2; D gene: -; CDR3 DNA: TGTGCCAGAAATACATTGATAGAAGGGGATGAGCAGTTCTTC; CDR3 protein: CARNTLIEGDEQFF
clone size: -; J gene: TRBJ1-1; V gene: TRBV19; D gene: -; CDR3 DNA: TGTGCCAGTAGTATAAGGGTTGGGGGGACTGAAGCTTTCTTT; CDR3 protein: CASSIRVGGTEAFF